Presented here are 19 T cell receptor beta chains from one specimen sequenced in a study of T cell changes during pregnancy in multiple sclerosis. Here immunoSEQ multiplex PCR was the method, and the copy in TCRdb shows in-frame clones only, minus some. The table includes 17,000 or so clones, approximately 88% detected once. Material: CD8+ T cells from peripheral blood mononuclear cells, obtained after pregnancy. The source of these receptors is a female donor in good health, enrolled as a control in a pregnancy study.

This chain connects TRBV5-6 to TRBJ2-6, with TRBD1 identical over 7 bases. The CDR3 covers 14 residues. J was trimmed by 18 bases and V by 4 bases; bases with no gene match: 16. CDR1 SGHDT and CDR2 YYEEEE come from the germline V gene. The CDR3 nucleotides read TGTGCCAGCAGCCTTTTCGACAGGGTTCGATTTAAGACTTTC. Protein: CASSLFDRVRFKTF.

V gene TRBV7-6 combines with J gene TRBJ2-7; D ambiguous. Germline V lookup: CDR1 SGHVS, CDR2 FNYEAQ. The CDR3 has 14 residues. V lost 4 bases and J 2 bases, leaving 12 bases between the germline ends. CDR3 nucleotides: TGTGCCAGCAGCTCCTCTCGATTAGCCTACGAGCAGTACTTC. Translating it yields CASSSSRLAYEQYF.

The chain recombines TRBV7-9 with TRBJ2-7, with D maybe TRBD1 (6 bases). Trimming took 5 bases from V and 5 from J, leaving 10 bases between them. This CDR3 spans 12 amino acids. The germline CDR1 and CDR2 sequences are SEHNR and FQNEAQ (reference sequence). CDR3: CASSQGSDEQYF. In DNA form, the CDR3 reads TGTGCCAGCAGCCAGGGGAGCGACGAGCAGTACTTC.

The chain carries TRBV7-9 and TRBJ2-2; D unclear. Germline V gene data show CDR1 as SEHNR and CDR2 as FQNEAQ (reference sequence). The CDR3 consists of 14 residues. V was clipped by 8 bases and J by 0 bases, with 10 bases between them. CDR3 sequence (DNA): TGTGCCAGCCCCACCGGAGCGAACACCGGGGAGCTGTTTTTT. It yields the protein CASPTGANTGELFF. Full variable domain (remainder filled in from reference TRBV7-9 and TRBJ2-2): DTGVSQNPRHKITKRGQNVTFRCDPISEHNRLYWYRQTLGQGPEFLTYFQNEAQLEKSRLLSDRFSAERPKGSFSTLEIQRTEQGDSAMYLCASPTGANTGELFFGEGSRLTVL.

The rearrangement joins TRBV27 to TRBJ2-1; D possibly corresponds to TRBD1 (6 bases). In germline, CDR1 is MNHEY, CDR2 SMNVEV (reference sequence). V shed 3 bases and J shed 0 bases, with 24 bases lying between them. The CDR3 is 20 amino acids. The CDR3 DNA follows: TGTGCCAGCAGTTTGGTGGCGGTTCTTTACGGACAGAGCTCCTACAATGAGCAGTTCTTC. Encoded protein: CASSLVAVLYGQSSYNEQFF.

This chain links TRBV6-5 with TRBJ2-1; 9 bases are a match to TRBD2. Trimming cost V 0 bases and J 4 bases; bases outside gene matches: 4. Germline V gene sequence: CDR1 MNHEY, CDR2 SVGAGI. This CDR3 spans 16 amino acids. The CDR3 loop is CASSYSRLAVYNEQFF. The CDR3 nucleotides read TGTGCCAGCAGTTACTCGAGACTAGCGGTATACAATGAGCAGTTCTTC.

The chain has TRBV2 and TRBJ2-5; D call uncertain. V was trimmed by 4 bases and J by 10 bases, leaving 10 bases between them. Germline V lookup: CDR1 SNHLY, CDR2 FYNNEI. The length of the CDR3 is 11 residues. In DNA, the CDR3 is TGTGCCAGCAGTGTTGGCCCTGACCAGTACTTC. Its translation is CASSVGPDQYF.

The chain couples TRBV2 to TRBJ1-5; 11 nucleotides agree with TRBD1. The CDR3 sequence is 16 residues long. Germline-derived CDR1 and CDR2 are SNHLY and FYNNEI. V lost 5 bases to trimming and J lost 4 bases; unmatched junction nucleotides: 7. The CDR3 protein is CASSRTGGPLNQPQHF. The CDR3, as DNA: TGTGCCAGCAGTCGGACAGGGGGCCCACTTAATCAGCCCCAGCATTTT. Supplemented by reference TRBV2 and TRBJ1-5, the full variable domain reads EPEVTQTPSHQVTQMGQEVILRCVPISNHLYFYWYRQILGQKVEFLVSFYNNEISEKSEIFDDQFSVERPDGSNFTLKIRSTKLEDSAMYFCASSRTGGPLNQPQHFGDGTRLSIL.

The CDR3 DNA sequence: TGTGCCAGCAGTGTACGAGCGGGGGGGCATAATACGCAGTATTTT. It yields the protein CASSVRAGGHNTQYF. J is TRBJ2-3 and V is TRBV6-4; 10 nucleotides line up with TRBD2. The CDR3 contains 15 residues. Germline V gene sequence: CDR1 MRHNA, CDR2 SNTAGT. The V segment lost 4 bases and the J segment 7 bases; nucleotides outside the gene matches: 8.

A single count supports this clone. The rearrangement uses TRBV2 and TRBJ2-4, with TRBD1 matching over 9 bases. V dropped 4 bases and J dropped 7; count of bases not matched to a gene: 5. CDR3 length: 14 residues. In germline, CDR1 is SNHLY, CDR2 FYNNEI. The CDR3 coding sequence is TGTGCCAGCAGTGTCGGGACAGGGTTCAACATTCAGTACTTC. It is translated as CASSVGTGFNIQYF.

This chain connects TRBV7-9 to TRBJ2-7; D gene unclear. The CDR3 is 13 amino acids. V dropped 5 bases and J dropped 0 bases, with 8 bases sitting between them. Germline values: CDR1 SEHNR, CDR2 FQNEAQ (reference sequence). The CDR3 DNA sequence: TGTGCCAGCAGCCTTACAAGCTCCTACGAGCAGTACTTC. It specifies CASSLTSSYEQYF.

The genes are TRBV6-4 and TRBJ2-3; 9 bases line up with TRBD2. With 8 bases clipped from V and 6 bases from J, the junction kept 12 bases outside the gene matches. Germline V CDR1 and CDR2: MRHNA, SNTAGT. This CDR3 region has 15 residues. CDR3 sequence reads: CASGPTSGSADTQYF. As DNA, the CDR3 is TGTGCCAGCGGACCTACTAGCGGGTCGGCGGATACGCAGTATTTT.

The V and J genes are TRBV27 and TRBJ2-7, with 12 bases identical to TRBD2. There are 13 residues in the CDR3. After removal of 3 bases from V and 10 bases from J, the junction contained 4 bases not matched to a gene. The V gene's germline CDR1 is MNHEY and CDR2 SMNVEV (reference sequence). The CDR3 sequence is CASSFRLAGAQYF. The DNA of the CDR3 is TGTGCCAGCAGTTTCCGACTAGCGGGAGCTCAGTACTTC.

The chain carries TRBV11-3 and TRBJ2-3; possibly TRBD2 for D (5 bases). The CDR3 sequence is 14 residues long. The germline V and J ends were trimmed by 6 bases and 4 bases, with 14 bases remaining between them. Germline-derived CDR1 and CDR2 are SGHNT and YENEEA. CDR3 DNA sequence: TGTGCCAGCAGACGGGCGGCGGAGGCAGATACGCAGTATTTT. It specifies CASRRAAEADTQYF.

The chain uses TRBV4-1 and TRBJ2-7, with TRBD2 as a possible D gene (5 bases). Germline V gene data show CDR1 as MGHRA and CDR2 as YSYEKL. Trimming cost V 4 bases and J 2 bases, with 18 bases left between them. The CDR3 extends over 16 amino acids. CDR3 bases: TGCGCCAGCAGCCTCACAAGCGGACCACAGACCTACGAGCAGTACTTC. The encoded protein is CASSLTSGPQTYEQYF.

In the case of this clone: At the DNA level, this CDR3 is encoded by other sequences in the same sample as well. The chain employs TRBV19 and TRBJ2-3; D is unclear. Between the trimmed V and J ends, which lost 1 base and 4 bases, there was a span of 6 bases. Germline V gives CDR1 LNHDA, CDR2 SQIVND (reference sequence). The CDR3 contains 13 residues. CDR3 coding DNA: TGTGCCAGTAGTATAGTACCGGCAGATACGCAGTATTTT. Translation gives CASSIVPADTQYF.

The chain joins TRBV19 to TRBJ1-5; TRBD1 might be the D (6 bases). Trimming removed 10 bases at V and 0 bases at J, with 13 bases between. The CDR3 runs 14 residues. The germline V gene encodes CDR1 LNHDA and CDR2 SQIVND (reference sequence). The CDR3: CATWTAYSNQPQHF. CDR3 coding DNA: TGTGCCACCTGGACAGCGTATAGCAATCAGCCCCAGCATTTT.

V and J are TRBV19 and TRBJ1-1; D remains unclear. V gave up 0 bases and J gave up 1 base, with 6 bases separating them. Germline V gene lookup returns CDR1 LNHDA and CDR2 SQIVND (reference sequence). The CDR3 loop spans 14 amino acids. The CDR3 DNA reads as TGTGCCAGTAGTATAGATGGGAGGAACACTGAAGCTTTCTTT. Protein product: CASSIDGRNTEAFF.

This chain connects TRBV10-3 to TRBJ1-1, with 8 bases lining up with TRBD1. This CDR3 is 13 amino acids long. Per the germline V gene, CDR1 is ENHRY and CDR2 is SYGVKD. Germline trimming cut 6 bases from V and 1 base from J; bases unmatched to any gene: 1. CDR3: CAIRDRGNTEAFF. CDR3 nucleotides: TGTGCCATCAGAGACAGGGGGAACACTGAAGCTTTCTTT.